This section outlines one TCR beta chain sequence together with its context. This clonotype was seen many times. Its antigen specificity is not known. Base qualities are not at hand, and no much larger clone is one base apart. These data originate in a study of CD8 T cells in ankylosing spondylitis (dated by TCRdb to 2016 to 2017). General notes on the study: The study set out to find disease-linked TCR variants by profiling T cell receptor beta repertoires in ankylosing spondylitis patients and healthy donors. In total, the full study cohort was made up of some 110 healthy donors and 25 ankylosing spondylitis patients. Peripheral blood was sampled, and synovial fluid was also collected from ankylosing spondylitis patients.

Sequencing instrument: Illumina HiSeq 2500. Quantitative 5'-RACE with molecular barcodes was used to prepare TCR beta libraries. The original pipeline was this. To identify disease-linked TCR variants, a new computational method was used, one built on a probabilistic model of VDJ rearrangement. Starting from the raw public reads, TCRdb applied fastp trimming at Q25, assembled clones with MiXCR and retained in-frame beta chains. Each entry is one CDR3 protein sequence, shown with its most common DNA and genes. Here the V and J calls rest on TCRdb's processing, not on the authors' analysis. The sample table holds about 230,000 distinct CDR3 sequences, of which 7% to 10% were seen once. The biggest ten clones account for roughly 5% of the sample. Looking up the germline V gene (reference sequence) yields CDR1 DFQATT and CDR2 SNEGSKA. The CDR3 spans 13 residues, from the cysteine through the phenylalanine. Only the CDR3 region is kept as DNA, spanning 39 bases read in frame from base 1. After removal of 4 bases from V and 8 bases from J, the junction retains 4 bases not matched to a gene.

What the authors observed across the whole study: Some motif variants were previously reported in synovial fluid and blood of reactive arthritis patients, suggesting common disease-initiation mechanisms. Blood from ankylosing spondylitis patients appeared to be characterized by a TCR beta motif composed of about 8 highly homologous amino acid variants. The disease-linked clones were reported as significantly enriched in matched synovial fluid samples from ankylosing spondylitis patients. The disease-linked clones had a CD8+ phenotype and were found at relatively low frequencies in peripheral blood.

This sequence uses TRBV20-1 and TRBJ2-1; TRBD2 aligns with 11 central bases. Sequencing was performed on blood, either unsorted or a sorted T cell fraction (not recorded which). The sequence was obtained from a female donor with ankylosing spondylitis or in good health (not recorded which). The CDR3 here reads CSAILAGAYEQFF. The DNA reads TGCAGTGCTATACTAGCGGGAGCTTATGAGCAGTTCTTC.